This T cell receptor (beta chain) was captured by sequencing in a study of blood T cell repertoires in COVID-19. Study at large: Both acute and convalescent COVID-19 samples were obtained from the United States, Italy and Spain.

Generated by immunoSEQ multiplex PCR, the TCRdb table keeps only in-frame clones and is missing some. The table lists a few hundred thousand clones, around 90% of them singletons. V was cut by 0 bases and J by 0 bases, with 12 bases left in between. The CDR3 covers 17 residues. Germline-derived CDR1 and CDR2 are ENHRY and SYGVKD. This chain links TRBV10-3 with TRBJ1-5, with D perhaps matching TRBD1 (5 bases). Sequencing was done on a sample of peripheral blood. This sequence originates from a man in his fifties with acute or convalescent COVID-19. The CDR3 sequence: CAISESTGGSSNQPQHF. The CDR3 DNA follows: TGTGCCATCAGTGAGTCGACCGGGGGAAGTAGCAATCAGCCCCAGCATTTT.